This TCR beta chain was identified in a study of tumor-infiltrating lymphocytes in primary liver carcinoma. Priming with a constant-region primer yielded TCR beta cDNA from around 0.45 ug total RNA. Generation of the TCR beta libraries relied on three nested multiplex PCR rounds using slightly modified ARM-PCR. Researchers ran the first two PCR rounds for roughly 10 cycles each with TRBV1-TRBV30 forward primers and a C-beta reverse primer. TCRdb ran MiXCR on the multiplex PCR reads and lists one entry per CDR3 protein. The sample yields roughly 32,000 distinct CDR3 sequences, 71% seen once. Joint extraction of RNA and DNA used roughly 19-33 mg of bulk tissue that was unsorted. Between the trimmed V and J ends, which lost 8 bases and 3 bases, there was a span of 22 bases. This CDR3 is 16 amino acids long. The germline CDR1 and CDR2 sequences are ENHRY and SYGVKD. In its sample, this clonotype was seen a few times.

The clonotype comes from a woman aged 30 to 39 with primary liver carcinoma and hepatitis B virus infection. Source material: liver tumor tissue from sampling region 3. Subset noted: tumor region T3, left-lateral pole. This sequence joins TRBV10-3 and TRBJ1-1; possible D gene TRBD1, 6 bases. The CDR3 protein is CAICGGQGRGDTEAFF. CDR3 DNA: TGTGCCATCTGTGGTGGGCAGGGGAGGGGGGACACTGAAGCTTTCTTT.